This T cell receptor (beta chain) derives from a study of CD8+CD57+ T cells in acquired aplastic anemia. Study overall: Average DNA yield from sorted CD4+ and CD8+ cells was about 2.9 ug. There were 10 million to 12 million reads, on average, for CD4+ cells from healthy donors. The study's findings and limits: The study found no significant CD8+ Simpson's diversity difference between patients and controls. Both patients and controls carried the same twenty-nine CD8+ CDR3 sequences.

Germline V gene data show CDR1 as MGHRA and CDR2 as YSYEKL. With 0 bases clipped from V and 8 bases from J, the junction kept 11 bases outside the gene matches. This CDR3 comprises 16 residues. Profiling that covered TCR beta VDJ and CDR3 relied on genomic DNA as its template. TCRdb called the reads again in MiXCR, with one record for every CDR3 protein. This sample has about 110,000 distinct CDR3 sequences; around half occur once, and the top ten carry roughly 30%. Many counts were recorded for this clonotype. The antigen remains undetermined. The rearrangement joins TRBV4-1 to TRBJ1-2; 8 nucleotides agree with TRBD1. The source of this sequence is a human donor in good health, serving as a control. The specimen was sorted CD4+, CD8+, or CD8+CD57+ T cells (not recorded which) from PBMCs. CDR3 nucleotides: TGCGCCAGCAGCCAAGATTTCCCCGGACAGGGAAGAGGCTACACCTTC. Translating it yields CASSQDFPGQGRGYTF.